The clone carrying this T cell receptor beta chain was seen only once. Its matching antigen is unknown. V gave up 6 bases and J gave up 6 bases; unmatched junction bases: 11. The CDR3 is 16 residues long. The germline gives CDR1 MDHEN, CDR2 SYDVKM. The record originates from a study of cytomegalovirus exposure and HLA in healthy donors. Study results and caveats: Clonal expansion was found to be greater in HLA-associated TCR beta chains than in equally common others in a later analysis. There was a cluster of highly shared sequence variants that was likely a sequencing artifact. With later analysis, a missense DCLRE1C variant became linked to TCR beta V- and J-gene trimming. Apart from CMV serostatus, no immune exposure information was available.

60 Vbeta and 13 Jbeta primers were used in PCR. Profiled with immunoSEQ multiplex PCR; TCRdb holds only in-frame clones, not every one. The top ten hold 6.3% of the sample, which has under 170,000 clones, approximately 85% seen once. The sample taken for sequencing was PBMCs. The V and J genes are TRBV28 and TRBJ1-2; 12 bases fit TRBD1. The TCR comes from a man aged 45-65 years in good health and CMV-seropositive. CDR3 loop: CASSRPGQGAENGYTF. Written as DNA, the CDR3 is TGTGCCAGCAGCCGTCCGGGACAGGGGGCGGAGAATGGCTACACCTTC.